The 29 T cell receptor beta chains below were found in one sample sequenced in a study of cytomegalovirus exposure and HLA in healthy donors. Clones were read by immunoSEQ multiplex PCR, and TCRdb kept only the in-frame ones, dropping some. This table has roughly 200,000 clones, roughly 81% appearing once. Material: PBMCs. The receptors come from a woman aged 25 to 39 in good health and CMV-seronegative.

The CDR3 reads CASRRLAGVEQYF. CDR3 in DNA: TGTGCCAGCAGAAGACTAGCGGGAGTGGAGCAGTACTTC. V gene TRBV6-1 combines with J gene TRBJ2-7; 12 bases match TRBD2. CDR1 is MNHNS and CDR2 is SASEGT in the germline V gene. The CDR3 has 13 residues. The V segment lost 6 bases and the J segment 7 bases; nucleotides outside the gene matches: 4.

The J gene is TRBJ2-5, the V gene TRBV5-1, with 9 bases matching TRBD1. The CDR3 length is 15 residues. Trimming took 1 base from V and 2 from J; bases not matched to a gene: 3. Per germline, CDR1 SGHRS and CDR2 YFSETQ. The CDR3 loop reads CASSLTGGAQETQYF. In DNA form, the CDR3 reads TGCGCCAGCAGCTTGACAGGGGGCGCGCAAGAGACCCAGTACTTC.

Concerning this clone itself: The same CDR3 is also encoded by other DNA sequences in this sample. The chain uses TRBV30 and TRBJ1-2; D remains ambiguous. The CDR3 has 12 amino acids. Germline V gene lookup returns CDR1 GTSNPN and CDR2 SVGIG (reference sequence). Trimming took off 0 bases at V and 4 bases at J, with 6 bases between the two ends. CDR3 residues: CAWSVNSYGYTF. As DNA, the CDR3 is TGTGCCTGGAGTGTGAACAGCTATGGCTACACCTTC.

The chain recombines TRBV7-9 with TRBJ2-5, with 8 bases fitting TRBD2. The germline V gene encodes CDR1 SEHNR and CDR2 FQNEAQ (reference sequence). J was trimmed by 3 bases and V by 2 bases; bases with no gene match: 2. The CDR3 consists of 14 residues. CDR3 DNA: TGTGCCAGCAGCTTATCGGGGGGGAAAGAGACCCAGTACTTC. Its protein is CASSLSGGKETQYF.

V gene TRBV19 combines with J gene TRBJ1-5, with D possibly matching TRBD1 (6 bases). The CDR3 length is 16 residues. Trimming shortened V by 5 bases and J by 0 bases, and 14 bases separated the two germline ends. The germline CDR1 and CDR2 sequences are LNHDA and SQIVND (reference sequence). The CDR3 DNA sequence: TGTGCCAGTAGTTTGAATACAGGGAATAGCAATCAGCCCCAGCATTTT. Residues: CASSLNTGNSNQPQHF. The full variable domain, its missing parts supplied by reference TRBV19 and TRBJ1-5, is DGGITQSPKYLFRKEGQNVTLSCEQNLNHDAMYWYRQDPGQGLRLIYYSQIVNDFQKGDIAEGYSVSREKKESFPLTVTSAQKNPTAFYLCASSLNTGNSNQPQHFGDGTRLSIL.

The chain joins TRBV6-1 to TRBJ1-4; D is unresolved. The germline gives CDR1 MNHNS, CDR2 SASEGT. The CDR3 has 14 residues. V lost 3 bases and J lost 5, with 10 bases in between. The CDR3 nucleotides read TGTGCCAGCAGTGACCCGGGTACCAATGAAAAACTGTTTTTT. Translated, it gives CASSDPGTNEKLFF.

The chain has TRBV13 and TRBJ1-1; a possible D gene is TRBD1 (5 bases). Per germline, CDR1 PRHDT and CDR2 FYEKMQ (reference sequence). This CDR3 is 13 amino acids long. V lost 2 bases and J lost 4, with 8 bases in between. CDR3 in amino acids: CASSLPGFTEAFF. The CDR3 bases are TGTGCCAGCAGCTTACCAGGGTTCACTGAAGCTTTCTTT.

This chain joins TRBV18 and TRBJ2-7, with D perhaps matching TRBD1 (5 bases). The germline CDR1 and CDR2 sequences are KGHSH and LQKENI. Trimming shortened V by 4 bases and J by 4 bases, and 11 bases separated the two germline ends. CDR3 length: 13 residues. CDR3 sequence reads: CASSQQALYEQYF. DNA of the CDR3: TGTGCCAGCTCACAACAGGCCCTTTACGAGCAGTACTTC. Filled out from reference TRBV18 and TRBJ2-7, the complete variable domain reads NAGVMQNPRHLVRRRGQEARLRCSPMKGHSHVYWYRQLPEEGLKFMVYLQKENIIDESGMPKERFSAEFPKEGPSILRIQQVVRGDSAAYFCASSQQALYEQYFGPGTRLTVT.

Of note for this clone: The sample carries other DNA sequences with the same CDR3. The chain links TRBV6-5 to TRBJ1-4; no clear D gene. The germline V and J ends were trimmed by 2 bases and 2 bases, with 6 bases remaining between them. The CDR3 runs to 14 residues. Germline V CDR1 and CDR2: MNHEY, SVGAGI. DNA for the CDR3: TGTGCCAGCAGTTACCGAGGGACTAATGAAAAACTGTTTTTT. Encoded protein: CASSYRGTNEKLFF.

The count of this clone is one. The chain links TRBV6-1 to TRBJ2-1; 7 bases align to TRBD1. The ends lost 6 bases at V and 10 bases at J; junction bases unmatched: 6. Germline V lookup: CDR1 MNHNS, CDR2 SASEGT. CDR3 length: 12 residues. CDR3 DNA: TGTGCCAGCAGGGACAGGTTGGGGGAGCAGTTCTTC. Translating it yields CASRDRLGEQFF.

The chain recombines TRBV5-1 with TRBJ2-7; D might be TRBD2 (5 bases). The CDR3 has 15 amino acids. V dropped 0 bases and J dropped 2 bases, with 12 bases sitting between them. The germline V gene encodes CDR1 SGHRS and CDR2 YFSETQ. The CDR3 sequence: CASSLASSSPYEQYF. DNA for the CDR3: TGCGCCAGCAGCTTGGCCTCTAGCTCACCCTACGAGCAGTACTTC.

The J gene is TRBJ1-5, the V gene TRBV5-1; D perhaps matches TRBD1 (6 bases). Germline V gene sequence: CDR1 SGHRS, CDR2 YFSETQ. Trimming stripped 4 bases from V and 3 bases from J, with 17 bases between. CDR3 length equals 16 residues. CDR3 DNA: TGCGCCAGCAGCCCCACCGCTGGACAGATCAATCAGCCCCAGCATTTT. This gives the protein CASSPTAGQINQPQHF.

The V gene is TRBV5-1, the J gene TRBJ2-3; 7 bases fit TRBD1. The junction had 8 bases not matched to a gene; V was cut back by 4 bases and J by 0 bases. Germline V CDR1 and CDR2: SGHRS, YFSETQ. The CDR3 spans 16 residues. The CDR3 here is CASSAQGSTSTDTQYF. The CDR3 region has the DNA TGCGCCAGCAGCGCACAGGGGTCCACGAGCACAGATACGCAGTATTTT. Using reference TRBV5-1 and TRBJ2-3 for the parts outside the CDR3, the full variable domain is KAGVTQTPRYLIKTRGQQVTLSCSPISGHRSVSWYQQTPGQGLQFLFEYFSETQRNKGNFPGRFSGRQFSNSRSEMNVSTLELGDSALYLCASSAQGSTSTDTQYFGPGTRLTVL.

The genes are TRBV27 and TRBJ2-1, with 12 bases fitting TRBD2. V lost 6 bases and J lost 2; bases outside the gene matches: 2. CDR1 is MNHEY, CDR2 SMNVEV, per germline (reference sequence). The CDR3 length is 15 residues. This CDR3 is CASRTSGRPYNEQFF. CDR3 in DNA: TGTGCCAGCAGAACTAGCGGGAGGCCCTACAATGAGCAGTTCTTC.

The V call is TRBV5-6, the J call TRBJ2-5, with 10 bases identical to TRBD2. This CDR3 contains 18 residues. Unmatched junction bases numbered 13, after V lost 5 bases and J lost 0 bases. Germline V lookup: CDR1 SGHDT, CDR2 YYEEEE. Here the CDR3 reads CASRLIGGTSVYQETQYF. The CDR3 nucleotides read TGTGCCAGCAGACTGATTGGCGGGACTAGCGTATACCAAGAGACCCAGTACTTC.

J is TRBJ2-7 and V is TRBV30, with 7 positions matching TRBD2. Unmatched junction bases numbered 19, after V lost 8 bases and J lost 9 bases. The CDR3 contains 14 residues. From germline, CDR1 is GTSNPN and CDR2 SVGIG (reference sequence). CDR3 in amino acids: CALNRGVAETGQYF. The CDR3 DNA sequence: TGTGCCCTAAATCGGGGGGTAGCGGAAACGGGGCAGTACTTC. Based on the CDR3 plus reference TRBV30 and TRBJ2-7, the full variable domain is SQTIHQWPATLVQPVGSPLSLECTVEGTSNPNLYWYRQAAGRGLQLLFYSVGIGQISSEVPQNLSASRPQDRQFILSSKKLLLSDSGFYLCALNRGVAETGQYFGPGTRLTVT.

The chain is built from TRBV6-5 and TRBJ1-1, with TRBD1 matching over 8 bases. The CDR3 consists of 13 residues. Germline CDR1 is MNHEY and CDR2 is SVGAGI. Trimming removed 5 bases from V and 4 bases from J; junction bases left unmatched: 3. CDR3 coding DNA: TGTGCCAGCAGTAAAACAGGGGGCACTGAAGCTTTCTTT. It yields the protein CASSKTGGTEAFF.

V is TRBV18 and J is TRBJ2-3, with TRBD2 matching 12 bases. Unmatched junction bases numbered 3, after V lost 4 bases and J lost 4 bases. The CDR3 is made up of 15 amino acids. CDR1 and CDR2 from the germline V gene are KGHSH and LQKENI. CDR3 residues: CASSRSSGGADTQYF. CDR3 bases: TGTGCCAGCTCACGTTCTAGCGGGGGGGCAGATACGCAGTATTTT.

This rearrangement joins TRBV5-1 to TRBJ1-2; D is uncertain. Per the germline V gene, CDR1 is SGHRS and CDR2 is YFSETQ. Trimming removed 4 bases at V and 2 bases at J, with 15 bases between. The CDR3 runs to 15 residues. CDR3 in DNA: TGCGCCAGCAGCAGGTCCCAGGCGGGAAACTATGGCTACACCTTC. It codes for CASSRSQAGNYGYTF.

The CDR3 DNA reads as TGTGCCAGCAGGAGGGGGCCGAACTATGGCTACACCTTC. Amino acid sequence: CASRRGPNYGYTF. J is TRBJ1-2 and V is TRBV7-9; 7 nucleotides line up with TRBD1. Germline CDR1 SEHNR, CDR2 FQNEAQ (reference sequence). Trimming took 6 bases from V and 2 from J; bases not matched to a gene: 3. The CDR3 has 13 residues.

This CDR3 is CASSQERTGSGYTF. The DNA of the CDR3 is TGTGCCAGCAGCCAAGAAAGGACAGGGAGTGGCTACACCTTC. The V gene is TRBV14, the J gene TRBJ1-2, with TRBD1 identical over 8 bases. Germline CDR1 reads SGHDN; CDR2 reads FVKESK. The V gene end was trimmed by 0 bases and the J gene end by 7 bases; junction bases not matched to a gene: 4. CDR3 size: 14 residues.

This rearrangement joins TRBV12-5 to TRBJ1-5; a possible D gene is TRBD1 (5 bases). There are 14 residues in the CDR3. From germline, CDR1 is LGHNT and CDR2 FRNRAP. Trimming took 10 bases from V and 5 from J, leaving 18 bases between them. CDR3 nucleotide sequence: TGTGCTACCCGGGGCCCCCGCGGGGATCAGCCCCAGCATTTT. Its protein product is CATRGPRGDQPQHF. Filled out from reference TRBV12-5 and TRBJ1-5, the complete variable domain reads DARVTQTPRHKVTEMGQEVTMRCQPILGHNTVFWYRQTMMQGLELLAYFRNRAPLDDSGMPKDRFSAEMPDATLATLKIQPSEPRDSAVYFCATRGPRGDQPQHFGDGTRLSIL.

The gene calls are TRBV2 and TRBJ1-1; D is perhaps TRBD1 (6 bases). This CDR3 is built from 14 residues. The germline gives CDR1 SNHLY, CDR2 FYNNEI. Trimming took 7 bases from V and 0 from J, leaving 12 bases between them. CDR3 DNA sequence: TGTGCCAGCAAATTGGACAGAATGAACACTGAAGCTTTCTTT. Translating gives CASKLDRMNTEAFF.

The rearrangement uses TRBV2 and TRBJ2-1; 15 nucleotides line up with TRBD2. With V trimmed by 6 bases and J by 2 bases, 5 bases remained unmatched. CDR1 and CDR2 from the germline V gene are SNHLY and FYNNEI. This CDR3 spans 17 amino acids. The CDR3 region is CASRDGLAGGPYNEQFF. The CDR3 DNA is TGTGCCAGCAGGGACGGACTAGCGGGGGGGCCCTACAATGAGCAGTTCTTC.

The DNA of the CDR3 is TGTGCCAGCAGTCAGGGGCTCACTGAAGCTTTCTTT. As protein: CASSQGLTEAFF. The rearrangement links TRBV6-1 to TRBJ1-1; the D gene is possibly TRBD1 (6 bases). Between the trimmed V and J ends, which lost 5 bases and 4 bases, there was a span of 8 bases. Germline assignment: CDR1 MNHNS and CDR2 SASEGT. CDR3 length: 12 residues.

This chain joins TRBV4-1 and TRBJ1-4, with TRBD1 matching 7 bases. The CDR3 has 16 residues. V was clipped by 3 bases and J by 8 bases; unmatched bases: 12. In germline, CDR1 is MGHRA, CDR2 YSYEKL. The CDR3 region is CASSQSGQGVWEKLFF. As DNA, the CDR3 is TGCGCCAGCAGCCAGAGTGGCCAGGGGGTATGGGAAAAACTGTTTTTT.

The DNA for the CDR3 is TGTGCCAGCAGTTTATCGGGCCGGCAAAACTCCTACGAGCAGTACTTC. Amino acid sequence: CASSLSGRQNSYEQYF. The chain uses TRBV27 and TRBJ2-7; D gene unclear. V lost 0 bases, J lost 0 bases, and 12 bases lay in between. The germline V gene encodes CDR1 MNHEY and CDR2 SMNVEV (reference sequence). The CDR3 extends over 16 amino acids.

The chain employs TRBV9 and TRBJ2-7, with TRBD1 identical over 11 bases. CDR3 length: 15 amino acids. Germline CDR1 reads SGDLS; CDR2 reads YYNGEE. With 3 bases clipped from V and 11 bases from J, the junction kept 13 bases outside the gene matches. In DNA form, the CDR3 reads TGTGCCAGCAGCGCCTCCCCGGACGGGACAGGGGGGGAGTACTTC. Amino acid sequence: CASSASPDGTGGEYF. Variable domain in full (rest from reference TRBV9 and TRBJ2-7): DSGVTQTPKHLITATGQRVTLRCSPRSGDLSVYWYQQSLDQGLQFLIQYYNGEERAKGNILERFSAQQFPDLHSELNLSSLELGDSALYFCASSASPDGTGGEYFGPGTRLTVT.

The chain joins TRBV19 to TRBJ2-7; D may be TRBD2 (6 bases). Germline-derived CDR1 and CDR2 are LNHDA and SQIVND (reference sequence). V was clipped by 5 bases and J by 3 bases, with 14 bases between them. The CDR3 has 14 amino acids. DNA of the CDR3: TGTGCCAGTAGTTTCCACCCGGAGGGCTACGAGCAGTACTTC. It is translated as CASSFHPEGYEQYF.